The following is a T cell receptor beta chain sequence with its context. Its cognate antigen is unknown. Specified treatment: 19 received Ad26.COV2.S at low or high dose, single or two shots; 5 received placebo; per-sample allocation not given. Collection of samples fell on day 63 after the first vaccine or placebo injection. Donation came from an adult in Boston who was aged 18-55 years. Wuhan-strain SARS-CoV-2 spike was expressed by the Ad26 vector that made up the vaccine. The CDR3 length is 16 residues. V was clipped by 4 bases and J by 9 bases, with 22 bases between them. In germline, CDR1 is MNHEY, CDR2 SVGAGI. The repertoire was sequenced with immunoSEQ multiplex PCR; TCRdb's copy has only in-frame clones and lacks some. The repertoire holds about 350,000 clones, with about 85% as singletons. This sample stems from a study of Ad26.COV2.S vaccination and SARS-CoV-2 variants. Study-level background: Donor allocation was to the COV1001 Ad26.COV2.S trial arm.

Overall study results and limits: Those who received the vaccine showed greater spike-specific TCR breadth than those given placebo.

The chain recombines TRBV6-5 with TRBJ1-5; D possibly corresponds to TRBD1 (6 bases). This sequence was found in a person aged 18 to 65 who received the Ad26.COV2.S COVID-19 vaccine or a placebo. Sequenced here: peripheral blood, sampled in a trial of Ad26.COV2.S vaccine versus placebo. DNA for the CDR3: TGTGCCAGCAGTTCGTTCGCAACAGGGTCCATCGGGCCCCAGCATTTT. Protein sequence: CASSSFATGSIGPQHF.